These T cell receptor beta chains were read from a single sample in a study of shared T cell receptors in the human thymus. TCRdb keeps only in-frame clones here, not all; method: immunoSEQ multiplex PCR. Here the sample spans hundreds of thousands of clones, 85% to 95% being singletons. The sequenced sample was thymocytes. Source of these receptors: a human donor. The CDR3 runs from the conserved cysteine through the conserved F or W. The D gene is left open where the match is weak. Clone size is shown for a subset of rows, as once, few, many or a class of expanded clone.

>NA|TRBJ2-7|TRBD2|TRBV29-1
TGCAGCGCCCTAGCGGGGGACGAGCAGTACTTC
CSALAGDEQYF
>NA|TRBJ2-4|TRBD1|TRBV23-1
TGCGCCAGCAGTCCTTGGGAGGGACAGGGATCTCAAGGGGAGTACTTC
CASSPWEGQGSQGEYF
>NA|TRBJ2-3|NA|TRBV4-1
TGCGCCAGCAGCCAACGAGACTTACTCACAGATACGCAGTATTTT
CASSQRDLLTDTQYF
>NA|TRBJ2-2|NA|TRBV6-4
TGTGCCAGCAGTGATGTTCGTACCGGGGAGCTGTTTTTT
CASSDVRTGELFF
>NA|TRBJ2-7|NA|TRBV20-1
TGCAGTGCTAGAGATCCCCTCGAGCAGTACTTC
CSARDPLEQYF
>NA|TRBJ2-7|TRBD1|TRBV29-1
TGCAGCGTCGCGTCTGAAGGACAGGGGAACGAGCAGTACTTC
CSVASEGQGNEQYF
>few|TRBJ2-7|NA|TRBV6-1
TGTGCCAGCAGTGAAGCTGACGGGAATTACGAGCAGTACTTC
CASSEADGNYEQYF
>NA|TRBJ2-7|NA|TRBV6-1
TGTGCCAGCAGTCCCCCCAGGTCTTCAAGGGACGAGCAGTACTTC
CASSPPRSSRDEQYF
>NA|TRBJ1-2|NA|TRBV2
TGTGCCAGCAGTGAAGCATGGGCATGGAGGTCTAACTATGGCTACACCTTC
CASSEAWAWRSNYGYTF
>NA|TRBJ2-7|NA|TRBV30
TGTGCCTGCTCCGCCGGGGAGGACCACGAGCAGTACTTC
CACSAGEDHEQYF
>NA|TRBJ2-7|TRBD1|TRBV5-6
TGTGCCAGCAGTGTGGGTTCGTCGCCGGGACAGGGGACACCCTACGAGCAGTACTTC
CASSVGSSPGQGTPYEQYF
>NA|TRBJ2-1|NA|TRBV6-1
TGTGCCAGCAGTGAAAGGGGGGAGGACTACAATGAGCAGTTCTTC
CASSERGEDYNEQFF
>NA|TRBJ1-5|TRBD1|TRBV19
TGTGCCAGTAGTATTCCGGGACAGCGACGATTTAGGGGCAATCAGCCCCAGCATTTT
CASSIPGQRRFRGNQPQHF
>NA|TRBJ2-2|TRBD2|TRBV2
TGTGCCAGCAGTGAAGCTCTAGCGGGAGCGCACACCGGGGAGCTGTTTTTT
CASSEALAGAHTGELFF
>few|TRBJ1-4|NA|TRBV7-4
TGTGCCAGCAGCTTAGAAGGGAGGGGAAGGGAAAAACTGTTTTTT
CASSLEGRGREKLFF
>once|TRBJ1-3|TRBD1|TRBV4-1
TGCGCCAGCAGCCAAGAGACAGGGAGGGGAAACACCATATATTTT
CASSQETGRGNTIYF
>once|TRBJ2-3|NA|TRBV7-9
TGTGCCAGCAGCCGTCGGGGACACACAGATACGCAGTATTTT
CASSRRGHTDTQYF
>NA|TRBJ2-5|TRBD1|TRBV9
TGTGCCAGCAGCGCGATCACGGCCGGGACAGGGATAGAGACCCAGTACTTC
CASSAITAGTGIETQYF
>NA|TRBJ2-7|TRBD2|TRBV27
TGTGCCAGCAGTTACCGGGGGGAAGGCTACGAGCAGTACTTC
CASSYRGEGYEQYF
>NA|TRBJ2-7|NA|TRBV28
TGTGCCAGCAGTTTCTCGAAAGGATCCTACGAGCAGTACTTC
CASSFSKGSYEQYF
>NA|TRBJ1-6|TRBD1|TRBV7-9
TGTGCCAGCAGCCCAATCAGCGGACAGGGGAATTCACCCCTCCACTTT
CASSPISGQGNSPLHF